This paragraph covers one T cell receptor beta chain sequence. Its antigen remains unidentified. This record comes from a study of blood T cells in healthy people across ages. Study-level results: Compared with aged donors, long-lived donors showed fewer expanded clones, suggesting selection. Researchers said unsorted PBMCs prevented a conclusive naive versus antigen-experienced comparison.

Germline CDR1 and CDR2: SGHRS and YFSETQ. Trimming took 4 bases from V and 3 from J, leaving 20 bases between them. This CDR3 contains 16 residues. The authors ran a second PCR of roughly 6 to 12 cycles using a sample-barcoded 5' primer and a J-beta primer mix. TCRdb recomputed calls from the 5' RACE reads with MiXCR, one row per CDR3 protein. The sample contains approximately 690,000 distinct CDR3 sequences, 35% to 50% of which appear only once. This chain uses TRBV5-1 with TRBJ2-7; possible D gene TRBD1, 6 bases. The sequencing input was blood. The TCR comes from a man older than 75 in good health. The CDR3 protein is CASSPNAGDPFYEQYF. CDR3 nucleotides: TGCGCCAGCAGCCCCAACGCAGGGGACCCTTTCTACGAGCAGTACTTC.